The 32 T cell receptor beta chains below all came from one sample that was sequenced in a study of T cells of healthy individuals. TCRdb redid the calling of the 5' RACE reads with MiXCR, one entry per CDR3 protein. The sample carries about 57,000 distinct CDR3 sequences, around 15% recorded once. These receptors were collected from a human donor in good health.

This clonotype was recorded a few times. The gene calls are TRBV18 and TRBJ2-7; 9 nucleotides agree with TRBD1. The J segment lost 7 bases and the V segment lost 4 bases, leaving 5 bases of the junction unmatched. The CDR3 loop spans 13 amino acids. Germline CDR1 is KGHSH and CDR2 is LQKENI. The chain's CDR3 is CASSQGQGTEQYF. The CDR3 coding sequence is TGTGCCAGCTCACAGGGACAGGGTACAGAGCAGTACTTC.

This clonotype was recorded a few times. This CDR3 reads CASSLEYGDTDTQYF. The CDR3 nucleotides read TGTGCCAGCAGCTTAGAGTACGGAGACACAGATACGCAGTATTTT. The chain has TRBV7-8 and TRBJ2-3, with D unclear. Trimming shortened V by 1 base and J by 2 bases, and 10 bases separated the two germline ends. CDR3 length: 15 amino acids. Germline CDR1 and CDR2: SGHVS and FQNEAQ.

This rearrangement joins TRBV30 to TRBJ2-1, with D unresolved. The CDR3 runs 12 residues. V was trimmed by 0 bases and J by 5 bases, leaving 5 bases between them. Germline-derived CDR1 and CDR2 are GTSNPN and SVGIG (reference sequence). The CDR3 nucleotides read TGTGCCTGGAGTGTCAACAACAATGAGCAGTTCTTC. Translated, it gives CAWSVNNNEQFF.

This clonotype came up many times. V and J are TRBV29-1 and TRBJ2-1; 8 bases map to TRBD2. Germline V gene sequence: CDR1 SQVTM, CDR2 ANQGSEA. With V trimmed by 6 bases and J by 8 bases, 9 bases remained unmatched. The CDR3 is made up of 13 amino acids. The CDR3 DNA follows: TGCAGCGTACTAGCGGCAGGGAAGGATGAGCAGTTCTTC. Translated: CSVLAAGKDEQFF.

This chain links TRBV5-1 with TRBJ1-2; tentative D call: TRBD1 (5 bases). CDR3 length: 12 amino acids. The ends were cut back, 0 bases at V and 8 bases at J, with 8 bases in the middle. CDR1 is SGHRS, CDR2 YFSETQ, per germline. The CDR3 nucleotides read TGCGCCAGCAGCTTGGCAGGGCAAGGCTACACCTTC. Protein sequence: CASSLAGQGYTF.

V is TRBV3-1 and J is TRBJ2-3; 8 nucleotides align to TRBD1. Germline V lookup: CDR1 LGHDT, CDR2 YNNKEL (reference sequence). Germline trimming cut 1 base from V and 5 bases from J; bases unmatched to any gene: 8. The CDR3 extends over 16 amino acids. The CDR3, as DNA: TGTGCCAGCAGCCAAGGTCCAGGGGGCGCAGTAGATACGCAGTATTTT. Its translation: CASSQGPGGAVDTQYF.

There are a few counts of this clonotype. V usage is TRBV3-1 and J usage is TRBJ2-7; D not resolved. Deletions cut 0 bases from V and 3 bases from J, with 12 bases between. CDR1 LGHDT and CDR2 YNNKEL come from the germline V gene (reference sequence). CDR3 length equals 15 residues. This chain's CDR3 is CASSQDRSTRYEQYF. CDR3 sequence (DNA): TGTGCCAGCAGCCAAGACAGGTCAACCCGCTACGAGCAGTACTTC.

This chain uses TRBV11-2 with TRBJ2-1; D may be TRBD2 (5 bases). The CDR3 extends over 15 amino acids. V was clipped by 1 base and J by 2 bases, with 9 bases between them. CDR1 SGHAT and CDR2 FQNNGV come from the germline V gene. The CDR3 sequence: CASSLAGNTYNEQFF. Here the CDR3 DNA reads TGTGCCAGCAGCTTAGCCGGGAACACCTACAATGAGCAGTTCTTC.

Ten or more counts support this clonotype. The rearrangement links TRBV5-4 to TRBJ2-3, with 14 bases fitting TRBD2. The junction had 5 bases not matched to a gene; V was cut back by 4 bases and J by 4 bases. The CDR3 is 16 residues long. CDR1 is SGHNT and CDR2 is YYREEE in the germline V gene (reference sequence). The CDR3 nucleotides read TGTGCCAGCAGCCGGACTAGCGGGGGGAGCGCAGATACGCAGTATTTT. Translation gives CASSRTSGGSADTQYF.

This clonotype was observed a few times. The CDR3 loop reads CASSLPKSDTQYF. The CDR3 DNA reads as TGTGCCAGCAGCTTACCAAAATCAGATACGCAGTATTTT. V and J are TRBV7-3 and TRBJ2-3; D gene ambiguous. This CDR3 region has 13 residues. The germline gives CDR1 SGHTA, CDR2 FQGTGA. The ends were cut back, 2 bases at V and 4 bases at J, with 7 bases in the middle.

The sample holds many counts of this clonotype. The chain couples TRBV3-1 to TRBJ1-6; a weak D match, TRBD1 (5 bases). Trimming took 2 bases from V and 7 from J, leaving 9 bases between them. Germline values: CDR1 LGHDT, CDR2 YNNKEL (reference sequence). The CDR3 is 14 amino acids. CDR3 in amino acids: CASSQSSGNSPLHF. The CDR3 DNA follows: TGTGCCAGCAGCCAATCATCAGGGAATTCACCCCTCCACTTT. The variable domain in full, with the rest retrieved from reference TRBV3-1 and TRBJ1-6, is DTAVSQTPKYLVTQMGNDKSIKCEQNLGHDTMYWYKQDSKKFLKIMFSYNNKELIINETVPNRFSPKSPDKAHLNLHINSLELGDSAVYFCASSQSSGNSPLHFGNGTRLTVT.

This clonotype was recorded at least ten times. The J gene is TRBJ1-3, the V gene TRBV28; D ambiguous. Germline CDR1 and CDR2: MDHEN and SYDVKM. The CDR3 is 14 amino acids. Trimming left V 5 bases short and J 0 bases short, with 8 bases between. CDR3 residues: CASSQTNSGNTIYF. The CDR3 bases are TGTGCCAGCAGTCAGACCAACTCTGGAAACACCATATATTTT.

Many counts were recorded for this clonotype. The chain is built from TRBV30 and TRBJ1-6; D not resolved. The CDR3 is 15 residues long. CDR1 GTSNPN and CDR2 SVGIG come from the germline V gene (reference sequence). V was trimmed by 0 bases and J by 10 bases, leaving 16 bases between them. CDR3 sequence reads: CAWSVRAGEGSPLHF. The CDR3 DNA is TGTGCCTGGAGTGTACGGGCAGGAGAAGGGTCACCCCTCCACTTT.

The chain combines TRBV6-1 with TRBJ1-2; 8 positions match TRBD1. The V gene end was trimmed by 8 bases and the J gene end by 5 bases; junction bases not matched to a gene: 4. Germline CDR1 reads MNHNS; CDR2 reads SASEGT. The CDR3 has 12 amino acids. CDR3 DNA: TGTGCCAGCGGACAGGGAAGTTATGGCTACACCTTC. The encoded protein is CASGQGSYGYTF.

V and J are TRBV10-3 and TRBJ2-5; D is unclear. V was pared by 5 bases and J by 5 bases, with 15 bases between. The germline gives CDR1 ENHRY, CDR2 SYGVKD. The CDR3 contains 14 residues. CDR3: CAISSSRSRETQYF. As DNA, the CDR3 is TGTGCCATCAGTTCAAGCAGATCGAGGGAGACCCAGTACTTC.

This sequence joins TRBV12-3 or TRBV12-4 and TRBJ2-7; D possibly corresponds to TRBD2 (6 bases). CDR3 length: 15 amino acids. V shed 3 bases and J shed 3 bases, with 15 bases lying between them. CDR3 DNA sequence: TGTGCCAGCAGTTTGGAGGGGTCGACCCTCTACGAGCAGTACTTC. This translates into CASSLEGSTLYEQYF.

This chain connects TRBV2 to TRBJ2-7; TRBD2 matches 10 bases. Germline-derived CDR1 and CDR2 are SNHLY and FYNNEI. There are 16 residues in the CDR3. V was clipped by 4 bases and J by 5 bases; unmatched bases: 11. CDR3: CASSGFSSGRTDEQYF. In DNA form, the CDR3 reads TGTGCCAGCAGTGGGTTCTCTAGCGGGAGAACCGACGAGCAGTACTTC.

This clonotype was seen ten or more times. The chain joins TRBV28 to TRBJ1-1; tentatively, D is TRBD1 (5 bases). Germline V gene data show CDR1 as MDHEN and CDR2 as SYDVKM. Trimming left V 6 bases short and J 8 bases short, with 13 bases between. The CDR3 has 12 amino acids. CDR3 bases: TGTGCCAGCAGCCCCGCCCCAGGGGAAGCTTTCTTT. The encoded protein is CASSPAPGEAFF. Together with reference TRBV28 and TRBJ1-1, the CDR3 gives the full variable domain: DVKVTQSSRYLVKRTGEKVFLECVQDMDHENMFWYRQDPGLGLRLIYFSYDVKMKEKGDIPEGYSVSREKKERFSLILESASTNQTSMYLCASSPAPGEAFFGQGTRLTVV.

There are a few counts of this clonotype. The chain is built from TRBV19 and TRBJ2-2; 10 nucleotides align to TRBD2. The V segment lost 1 base and the J segment 5 bases; nucleotides outside the gene matches: 4. Looked up from germline, CDR1 is LNHDA and CDR2 is SQIVND (reference sequence). The CDR3 is 16 amino acids. The CDR3 loop is CASSIGGLAVTGELFF. DNA for the CDR3: TGTGCCAGTAGTATAGGAGGACTAGCGGTGACCGGGGAGCTGTTTTTT.

This clonotype was seen many times. V is TRBV29-1 and J is TRBJ1-1; D unresolved. This CDR3 comprises 13 residues. V was shortened by 5 bases and J by 2 bases, with 12 bases between the two germline ends. The germline CDR1 and CDR2 sequences are SQVTM and ANQGSEA. CDR3 region: CSVKSGFNTEAFF. The DNA for the CDR3 is TGCAGCGTTAAATCAGGTTTTAACACTGAAGCTTTCTTT.

Ten or more counts support this clonotype. The chain links TRBV15 to TRBJ2-7; maybe TRBD1 (5 bases). V lost 1 base and J lost 4, with 11 bases in between. The germline V gene encodes CDR1 LNHNV and CDR2 YYDKDF (reference sequence). The CDR3 has 14 amino acids. CDR3 sequence (DNA): TGTGCCACCAGCAGAGCAGGGTTGGGTTACGAGCAGTACTTC. Protein product: CATSRAGLGYEQYF.

The V call is TRBV12-3 or TRBV12-4, the J call TRBJ2-2, with 9 nucleotides matching TRBD1. The trim removed 5 bases at V and 4 bases at J, leaving 5 bases unmatched. The CDR3 extends over 15 amino acids. The CDR3 nucleotides are TGTGCCAGCAGTCCGCCGACAGGGGGCACCGGGGAGCTGTTTTTT. Its protein is CASSPPTGGTGELFF.

The chain recombines TRBV7-2 with TRBJ2-7; weak D call: TRBD2 (5 bases). Germline V lookup: CDR1 SGHTA, CDR2 FQGNSA. The V gene lost 5 bases and the J gene lost 2 bases, with 10 bases spanning the gap. The CDR3 runs to 13 residues. In DNA form, the CDR3 reads TGTGCCAGCAGCCCGGGCGGGCCCTACGAGCAGTACTTC. Encoded protein: CASSPGGPYEQYF.

The gene calls are TRBV27 and TRBJ2-3; TRBD1 is a possible D gene (5 bases). The CDR3 spans 14 residues. Germline assignment: CDR1 MNHEY and CDR2 SMNVEV (reference sequence). Between the trimmed V and J ends, which lost 5 bases and 6 bases, there was a span of 15 bases. Here the CDR3 reads CASSLDPSGDTQYF. CDR3 coding DNA: TGTGCCAGCAGTCTCGACCCCTCAGGGGATACGCAGTATTTT.

The sample holds many counts of this clonotype. The CDR3, as DNA: TGCAGTGCTACGGGGGGGTCCCAAGAGACCCAGTACTTC. Translating gives CSATGGSQETQYF. This chain links TRBV20-1 with TRBJ2-5, with 8 positions matching TRBD2. Looked up from germline, CDR1 is DFQATT and CDR2 is SNEGSKA (reference sequence). With 4 bases clipped from V and 1 base from J, the junction kept 2 bases outside the gene matches. The CDR3 runs to 13 residues.

The chain employs TRBV5-1 and TRBJ1-1, with D hard to call. This CDR3 is 14 amino acids long. Trimming cost V 3 bases and J 4 bases, with 13 bases left between them. CDR1 is SGHRS and CDR2 is YFSETQ in the germline V gene. DNA for the CDR3: TGCGCCAGCAGCTACATGGGAACGGGCACTGAAGCTTTCTTT. This gives the protein CASSYMGTGTEAFF.

This clonotype was observed many times. The chain is built from TRBV28 and TRBJ2-7, with D possibly matching TRBD1 (6 bases). This CDR3 spans 16 amino acids. Germline CDR1 reads MDHEN; CDR2 reads SYDVKM. V lost 7 bases and J 3 bases, leaving 22 bases between the germline ends. The chain's CDR3 is CASTHLTGQRNYEQYF. CDR3 DNA: TGTGCCAGCACTCACCTCACAGGGCAGCGGAACTACGAGCAGTACTTC.

This clonotype appeared many times. CDR3 loop: CASSLTDRAYTDTQYF. The CDR3 nucleotides read TGCGCCAGCAGTCTTACGGACAGGGCTTACACAGATACGCAGTATTTT. The chain is built from TRBV23-1 and TRBJ2-3, with 8 bases aligning to TRBD1. TRBV23-1 belongs to the ORF category, with a function that is uncertain. This CDR3 region has 16 residues. V was pared by 4 bases and J by 2 bases, with 8 bases of the junction left unmatched.

By share of the sample, this clonotype is medium-sized. The chain links TRBV29-1 to TRBJ2-2, with D perhaps matching TRBD1 (6 bases). CDR3 size: 14 residues. V was trimmed by 7 bases and J by 1 base, leaving 13 bases between them. The germline V gene has CDR1 SQVTM and CDR2 ANQGSEA. The CDR3 loop is CSAGGIKNTGELFF. In DNA, the CDR3 is TGCAGCGCTGGGGGCATTAAGAACACCGGGGAGCTGTTTTTT.

At least ten counts were recorded for this clonotype. The chain recombines TRBV27 with TRBJ2-1, with 9 bases lining up with TRBD2. Trimming removed 3 bases from V and 4 bases from J; junction bases left unmatched: 4. The V gene's germline CDR1 is MNHEY and CDR2 SMNVEV (reference sequence). The CDR3 sequence is 15 residues long. CDR3 coding DNA: TGTGCCAGCAGTTTTCGAAGCGGGGGGTACAATGAGCAGTTCTTC. Protein sequence: CASSFRSGGYNEQFF.

V is TRBV14 and J is TRBJ2-7, with 7 bases matching TRBD1. V lost 4 bases, J lost 6 bases, and 6 bases stayed unmatched. CDR3 length: 13 residues. The germline V gene encodes CDR1 SGHDN and CDR2 FVKESK. The CDR3 reads CASSPRQGSEQYF. Written as DNA, the CDR3 is TGTGCCAGCAGCCCCCGACAGGGCTCCGAGCAGTACTTC. Full variable domain (missing parts from reference TRBV14 and TRBJ2-7): EAGVTQFPSHSVIEKGQTVTLRCDPISGHDNLYWYRRVMGKEIKFLLHFVKESKQDESGMPNNRFLAERTGGTYSTLKVQPAELEDSGVYFCASSPRQGSEQYFGPGTRLTVT.

This clonotype was seen ten or more times. V is TRBV2 and J is TRBJ1-4; D is uncertain. The CDR3 extends over 14 amino acids. V was trimmed by 8 bases and J by 8 bases, leaving 18 bases between them. Germline loops: CDR1 SNHLY, CDR2 FYNNEI. The CDR3, as DNA: TGTGCCAGCTGGGGTTGGGCGGACGAAGAAAAACTGTTTTTT. It specifies CASWGWADEEKLFF.